Listed below are T cell receptor beta chains from one sample, sequenced in a study of identical twins. One entry per CDR3 protein results from TCRdb running MiXCR on the 5' RACE reads. The sample shows a few hundred thousand distinct CDR3 sequences, 7.5% to 10% of them seen only once. This same sample was also taken into another study, of yellow fever vaccine responses in identical twins.

The specimen was PBMCs. The origin of the receptors is a woman aged 18-35 years in good health. The CDR3 runs from the conserved cysteine through the conserved F or W. The order of the fields is CDR3 DNA, CDR3 protein, D gene, V gene, J gene, clone size. A D gene is named only where the DNA matches it firmly. Rows may omit the clone size; those that give it use once, few, many or a size class.

TGCAGCGTTAGTTCTTCCGAAGAGACCCAGTACTTC,CSVSSSEETQYF,NA,TRBV29-1,TRBJ2-5,NA
TGCGCCAGCAGTGAGTCGTTGGCTAGCAAGCAGTTCTTC,CASSESLASKQFF,NA,TRBV10-1,TRBJ2-1,few
TGTGCCAGCAGTTTGTCTTTGGGAATCAACGAGCAGTACTTC,CASSLSLGINEQYF,NA,TRBV28,TRBJ2-7,few
TGCAGCGTTTACAGGGCAGGTGAGCAGTTCTTC,CSVYRAGEQFF,NA,TRBV29-1,TRBJ2-1,few
TGCGCCAGCAGCTTCGAGACAGGGAGGTCTGGAAACACCATATATTTT,CASSFETGRSGNTIYF,TRBD1,TRBV5-1,TRBJ1-3,few
TGTGCCAGTAGTACGGACAGGGTGGGCACAGATACGCAGTATTTT,CASSTDRVGTDTQYF,TRBD1,TRBV19,TRBJ2-3,few
TGTGCCAGTAAAGGACAGGGAGGTGTAGAAGGCAATCAGCCCCAGCATTTT,CASKGQGGVEGNQPQHF,TRBD1,TRBV19,TRBJ1-5,NA
TGCGCCAGCAGCTTGGAGGCCAATCAGCCCCAGCATTTT,CASSLEANQPQHF,NA,TRBV5-1,TRBJ1-5,many
TGTGCCACCAGTGGAGTAACAGGGGGCAACACCGGGGAGCTGTTTTTT,CATSGVTGGNTGELFF,TRBD1,TRBV24-1,TRBJ2-2,many
TGTGCCACCAGCAGGAAGAGAGACAGGGTCGAGCAGTACTTC,CATSRKRDRVEQYF,TRBD1,TRBV15,TRBJ2-7,NA
TGTGCCAGCAGCCAAGTAAGTCTAGCGGCTGTCAATGAGCAGTTCTTC,CASSQVSLAAVNEQFF,TRBD2,TRBV4-2,TRBJ2-1,many
TGTGCCAGCAGTTTCGACGGGCTTTATGGCTACACCTTC,CASSFDGLYGYTF,NA,TRBV12-3/TRBV12-4,TRBJ1-2,many
TGTGCCAGCAGTTTAGAAGACTCTGAAGCTTTCTTT,CASSLEDSEAFF,NA,TRBV12-3/TRBV12-4,TRBJ1-1,NA
TGTGCCAGCAGCTTTATAGCAGGGAATGGCTACACCTTC,CASSFIAGNGYTF,NA,TRBV5-6,TRBJ1-2,many
TGTGCCAGCATGGGGCTCTCCTACGAGCAGTACTTC,CASMGLSYEQYF,NA,TRBV6-2/TRBV6-3,TRBJ2-7,NA
TGTGCCAGCAGCACGGGACTAGCGGGAAGGGATGAGCAGTTCTTC,CASSTGLAGRDEQFF,TRBD2,TRBV7-2,TRBJ2-1,few
TGTGCCAGCAGCCAAGGTCCGGCGGTACAAGAGACCCAGTACTTC,CASSQGPAVQETQYF,NA,TRBV3-1,TRBJ2-5,few
TGTGCCAGCAGCCAAGACCTCGCAGGGTTCAAAAACATTCAGTACTTC,CASSQDLAGFKNIQYF,NA,TRBV14,TRBJ2-4,few
TGCGCCAGCAGGGGCTGGGGGGACGAGCAGTACTTC,CASRGWGDEQYF,NA,TRBV4-1,TRBJ2-7,NA
TGTGCCAGCAGCCAAGTGGCGGGGGGGCCTAGCGGGGAGCTGTTTTTT,CASSQVAGGPSGELFF,TRBD2,TRBV4-2,TRBJ2-2,NA
TGCGCCAGCAGCCAAAGGCCGGGACTAGCGGCCGAGTTCTTC,CASSQRPGLAAEFF,TRBD2,TRBV4-3,TRBJ2-1,NA
TGTGCCAGCAGCGGGACAGGTCTTTGGGAGACCCAGTACTTC,CASSGTGLWETQYF,TRBD1,TRBV12-3/TRBV12-4,TRBJ2-5,few
TGCAGCGCTACTAGCGACCCCAAAAACATTCAGTACTTC,CSATSDPKNIQYF,TRBD2,TRBV20-1,TRBJ2-4,few
TGTGCCAGCCAAGTACGCACAGATACGCAGTATTTT,CASQVRTDTQYF,NA,TRBV28,TRBJ2-3,few
TGCAGTGCCTTGCCCCTGACAGATACGCAGTATTTT,CSALPLTDTQYF,NA,TRBV20-1,TRBJ2-3,many
TGCAGTGCTAGAGATATAGCGGGAATCAATGAGCAGTTCTTC,CSARDIAGINEQFF,TRBD2,TRBV20-1,TRBJ2-1,many
TGTGCCAGCAGCTTAGATCGGTGGGGGGTAGAGACCCAGTACTTC,CASSLDRWGVETQYF,NA,TRBV11-2,TRBJ2-5,few
TGCGCCAGCAGCCAAGATCGAGCAGGGGGACTCGTCGAGCAGTACTTC,CASSQDRAGGLVEQYF,NA,TRBV4-3,TRBJ2-7,NA
TGTGCCTGGAGTGGGCCAGCAGTACTCTCCTACGAGCAGTACTTC,CAWSGPAVLSYEQYF,NA,TRBV30,TRBJ2-7,NA
TGTGCCAGCAGCCAACGATCAGCGGGGGGCCCACTCGATGAGCAGTTCTTC,CASSQRSAGGPLDEQFF,TRBD2,TRBV4-2,TRBJ2-1,NA
TGCTGTGCTAGCCCTCCGGGGCGGGGGAACACCGGGGAGCTGTTTTTT,CCASPPGRGNTGELFF,NA,TRBV20-1,TRBJ2-2,NA
TGCGCCAGCAGCGGGACAGTAGACCGGAACACTGAAGCTTTCTTT,CASSGTVDRNTEAFF,TRBD1,TRBV5-1,TRBJ1-1,many
TGTGCCAGCAGCCCCGGACAGCTTCAAGAGACCCAGTACTTC,CASSPGQLQETQYF,NA,TRBV5-6,TRBJ2-5,few
TGTGCCAGCAGCTTAGCCATCTCGGACAGCTCCTACGAGCAGTACTTC,CASSLAISDSSYEQYF,NA,TRBV7-2,TRBJ2-7,few
TGTGCCAGCAGCGGGGCAGGGGAGACTCAGCCCCAGCATTTT,CASSGAGETQPQHF,NA,TRBV6-1,TRBJ1-5,many
TGTGCCAGCAGCAATCCGGGACTAGACACTTACTACGAGCAGTACTTC,CASSNPGLDTYYEQYF,TRBD2,TRBV11-2,TRBJ2-7,NA
TGTGCCAGCAGTTTGGGACAGGGGGCGTTTAGCAATCAGCCCCAGCATTTT,CASSLGQGAFSNQPQHF,TRBD1,TRBV12-3/TRBV12-4,TRBJ1-5,NA
TGTGCCAGCAGGCCGAAGGGGGGGATCTACGAGCAGTACTTC,CASRPKGGIYEQYF,NA,TRBV6-2/TRBV6-3,TRBJ2-7,few
TGTGCCAGCAGCGTCCCGCCGGTCGGGGAGCTGTTTTTT,CASSVPPVGELFF,NA,TRBV11-3,TRBJ2-2,few
TGTGCCAGCAGTCCGGGACTAGCGGACACAGATACGCAGTATTTT,CASSPGLADTDTQYF,TRBD2,TRBV6-2/TRBV6-3,TRBJ2-3,many
TGTGCCAGCAGTCAAACGGGGTCACCCCTCCACTTT,CASSQTGSPLHF,NA,TRBV7-6,TRBJ1-6,many
TGTGCCAGCAGCGTCAACAGGGGGCGATACGAGCAGTACTTC,CASSVNRGRYEQYF,TRBD1,TRBV7-3,TRBJ2-7,few
TGTGCCAGCAGCTTAGAGGGGAGAGGTCGGGCCGAGCAGTACTTC,CASSLEGRGRAEQYF,NA,TRBV7-2,TRBJ2-7,NA
TGTGCCAGTAGTCTACAGGGGAGCACCTCCTACGAGCAGTACTTC,CASSLQGSTSYEQYF,TRBD1,TRBV19,TRBJ2-7,NA
TGTGCCAGCAGCCAACTAGTAGCTTCCTACGAGCAGTACTTC,CASSQLVASYEQYF,NA,TRBV3-1,TRBJ2-7,NA
TGTGCCAGCAGCTTATTCTTGGGCCGGGAGACCCAGTACTTC,CASSLFLGRETQYF,NA,TRBV7-2,TRBJ2-5,many
TGTGCCACCCGATGGGGTTCGAACACCGGGGAGCTGTTTTTT,CATRWGSNTGELFF,NA,TRBV10-3,TRBJ2-2,many
TGTGCCAGCAGTTCCCTGGCGGGACAGGCTAACAATGAGCAGTTCTTC,CASSSLAGQANNEQFF,TRBD1,TRBV6-5,TRBJ2-1,NA
TGTGCCAGCACCCGGTGGGCGAACACTGAAGCTTTCTTT,CASTRWANTEAFF,NA,TRBV25-1,TRBJ1-1,many
TGTGCCAGCAGCTCAGTAAGGCAGGGTAACGAGCAGTACTTC,CASSSVRQGNEQYF,NA,TRBV7-9,TRBJ2-7,few
TGTGCCAGCAGTTTAGGAATCTCTGGAAACACCATATATTTT,CASSLGISGNTIYF,NA,TRBV12-3/TRBV12-4,TRBJ1-3,NA
TGCGCCAGCAGCTTTTTGGGCATGGATGCTCGGTCACCCCTCCACTTT,CASSFLGMDARSPLHF,NA,TRBV5-1,TRBJ1-6,few
TGCAGTGCTAGTACCCGGGGGCCGGAGACCCAGTACTTC,CSASTRGPETQYF,NA,TRBV20-1,TRBJ2-5,many
TGTGCCAGCAGTCCCCCCTCGGCGTCGAGCTACGAGCAGTACTTC,CASSPPSASSYEQYF,NA,TRBV28,TRBJ2-7,many
TGCGCCAGCCAGACCGCGGTAGGCATACTCAATGAGCAGTTCTTC,CASQTAVGILNEQFF,NA,TRBV5-1,TRBJ2-1,many